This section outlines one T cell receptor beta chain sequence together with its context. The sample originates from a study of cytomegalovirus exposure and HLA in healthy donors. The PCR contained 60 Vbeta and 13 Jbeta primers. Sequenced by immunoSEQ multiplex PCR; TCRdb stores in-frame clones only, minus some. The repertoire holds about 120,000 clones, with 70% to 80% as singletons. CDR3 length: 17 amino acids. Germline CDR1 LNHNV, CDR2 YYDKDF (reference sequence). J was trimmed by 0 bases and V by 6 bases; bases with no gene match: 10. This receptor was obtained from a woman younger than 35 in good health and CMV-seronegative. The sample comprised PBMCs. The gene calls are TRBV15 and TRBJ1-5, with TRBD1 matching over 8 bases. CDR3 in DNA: TGTGCCACCAGTACGGGACAGGCCTTAATTAGCAATCAGCCCCAGCATTTT. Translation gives CATSTGQALISNQPQHF.